The clone carrying this TCR beta chain was recorded at least ten times. Its antigen is undetermined. The use of a sample-barcoded 5' primer and a J-beta primer mix characterized a second PCR of about 6 to 12 cycles. MiXCR, run by TCRdb on the 5' RACE reads, gives a single entry per CDR3 protein. The table includes some 1.8 million distinct CDR3 sequences, about two fifths detected once. The CDR3 runs to 13 residues. V lost 1 base to trimming and J lost 5 bases, with 6 bases between them. From germline, CDR1 is SGHVS and CDR2 FNYEAQ. The authors isolated at least 6 million PBMCs per sample. This sample stems from a study of blood T cells in healthy people across ages. Notes on the study in general: The diversity estimates, figures obtained from one million T cells, were considered underestimates.

V gene TRBV7-6 combines with J gene TRBJ2-1; D gene unclear. Sequencing was carried out using blood. This TCR came from a human donor in good health. CDR3 in amino acids: CASSLGINNEQFF. The CDR3 nucleotides are TGTGCCAGCAGCTTAGGGATCAACAATGAGCAGTTCTTC.